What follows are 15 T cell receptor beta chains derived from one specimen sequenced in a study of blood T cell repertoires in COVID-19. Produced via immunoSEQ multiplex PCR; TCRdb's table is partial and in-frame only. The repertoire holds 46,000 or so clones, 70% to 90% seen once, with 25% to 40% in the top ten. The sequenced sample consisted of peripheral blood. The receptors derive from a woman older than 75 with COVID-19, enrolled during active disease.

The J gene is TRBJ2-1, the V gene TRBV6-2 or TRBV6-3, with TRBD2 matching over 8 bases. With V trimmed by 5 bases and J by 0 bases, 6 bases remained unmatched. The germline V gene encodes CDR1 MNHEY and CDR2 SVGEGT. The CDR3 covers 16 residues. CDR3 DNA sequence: TGTGCCAGCAGTCGCCTACTAGCGGCCTCCTACAATGAGCAGTTCTTC. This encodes CASSRLLAASYNEQFF.

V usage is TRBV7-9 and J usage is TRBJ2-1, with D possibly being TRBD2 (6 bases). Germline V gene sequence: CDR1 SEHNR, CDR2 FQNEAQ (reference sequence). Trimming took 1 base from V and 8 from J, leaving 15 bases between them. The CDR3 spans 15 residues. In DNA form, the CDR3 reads TGTGCCAGCAGCTTAGGAGCTAGCGTAGTCGATGAGCAGTTCTTC. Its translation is CASSLGASVVDEQFF. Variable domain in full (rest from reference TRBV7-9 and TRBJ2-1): DTGVSQNPRHKITKRGQNVTFRCDPISEHNRLYWYRQTLGQGPEFLTYFQNEAQLEKSRLLSDRFSAERPKGSFSTLEIQRTEQGDSAMYLCASSLGASVVDEQFFGPGTRLTVL.

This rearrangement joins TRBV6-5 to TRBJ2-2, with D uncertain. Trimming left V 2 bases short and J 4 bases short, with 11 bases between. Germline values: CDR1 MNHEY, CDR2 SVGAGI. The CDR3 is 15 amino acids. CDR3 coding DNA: TGTGCCAGCAGTTACAGGCTAGTTAGCACCGGGGAGCTGTTTTTT. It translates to CASSYRLVSTGELFF.

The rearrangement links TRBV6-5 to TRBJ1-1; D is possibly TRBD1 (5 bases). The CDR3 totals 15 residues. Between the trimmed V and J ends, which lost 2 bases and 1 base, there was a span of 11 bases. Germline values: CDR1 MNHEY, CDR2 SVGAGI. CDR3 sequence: CASSYARTWNTEAFF. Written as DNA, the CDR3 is TGTGCCAGCAGTTACGCGCGGACATGGAACACTGAAGCTTTCTTT.

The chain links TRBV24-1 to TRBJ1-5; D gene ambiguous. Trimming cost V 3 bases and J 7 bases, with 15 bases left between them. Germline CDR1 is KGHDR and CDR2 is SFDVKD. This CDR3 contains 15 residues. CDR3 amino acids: CATSDGRGLGQPQHF. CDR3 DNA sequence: TGTGCCACCAGTGATGGTCGAGGGCTGGGGCAGCCCCAGCATTTT.

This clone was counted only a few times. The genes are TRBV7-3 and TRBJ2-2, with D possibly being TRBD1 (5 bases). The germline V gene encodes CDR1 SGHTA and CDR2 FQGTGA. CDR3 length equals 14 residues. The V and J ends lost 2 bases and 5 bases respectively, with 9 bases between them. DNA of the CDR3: TGTGCCAGCAGCTTACAGGGTGATACCGGGGAGCTGTTTTTT. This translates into CASSLQGDTGELFF.

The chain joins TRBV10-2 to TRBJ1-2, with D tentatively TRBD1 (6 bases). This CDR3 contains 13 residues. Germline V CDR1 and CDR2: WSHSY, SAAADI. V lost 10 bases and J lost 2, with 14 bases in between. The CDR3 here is CANAQGSNYGYTF. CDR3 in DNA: TGCGCCAACGCTCAGGGGAGCAACTATGGCTACACCTTC.

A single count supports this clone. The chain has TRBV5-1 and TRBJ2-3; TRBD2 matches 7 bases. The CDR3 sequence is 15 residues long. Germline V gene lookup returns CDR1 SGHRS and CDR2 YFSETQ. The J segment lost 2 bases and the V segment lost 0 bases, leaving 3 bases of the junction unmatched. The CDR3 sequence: CASSLASGHTDTQYF. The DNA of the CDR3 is TGCGCCAGCAGCTTGGCTAGCGGACACACAGATACGCAGTATTTT.

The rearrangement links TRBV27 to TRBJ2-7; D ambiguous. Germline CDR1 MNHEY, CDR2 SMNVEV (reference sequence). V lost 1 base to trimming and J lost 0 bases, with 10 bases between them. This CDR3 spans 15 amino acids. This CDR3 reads CASSLFPGVSYEQYF. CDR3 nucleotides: TGTGCCAGCAGTTTATTCCCGGGTGTCTCCTACGAGCAGTACTTC.

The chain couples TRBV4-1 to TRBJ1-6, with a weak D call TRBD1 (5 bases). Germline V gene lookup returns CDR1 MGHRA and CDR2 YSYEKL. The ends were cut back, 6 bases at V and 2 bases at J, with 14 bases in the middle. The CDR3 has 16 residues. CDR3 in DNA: TGCGCCAGCAGTCGACAGCGAGGCGCCTATAATTCACCCCTCCACTTT. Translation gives CASSRQRGAYNSPLHF.

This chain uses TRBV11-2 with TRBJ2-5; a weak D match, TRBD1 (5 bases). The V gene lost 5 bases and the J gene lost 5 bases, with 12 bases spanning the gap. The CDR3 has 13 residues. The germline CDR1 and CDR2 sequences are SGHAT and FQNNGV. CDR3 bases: TGTGCCAGCAGCACTGACAGATGGGAGACCCAGTACTTC. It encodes CASSTDRWETQYF.

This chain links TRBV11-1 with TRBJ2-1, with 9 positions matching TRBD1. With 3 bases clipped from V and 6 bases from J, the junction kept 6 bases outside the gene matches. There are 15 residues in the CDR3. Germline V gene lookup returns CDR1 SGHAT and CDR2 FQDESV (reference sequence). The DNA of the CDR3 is TGTGCCAGCAGCTTCGGACAGGGGATGCGCAATGAGCAGTTCTTC. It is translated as CASSFGQGMRNEQFF. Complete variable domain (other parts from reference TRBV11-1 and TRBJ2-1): EAEVAQSPRYKITEKSQAVAFWCDPISGHATLYWYRQILGQGPELLVQFQDESVVDDSQLPKDRFSAERLKGVDSTLKIQPAELGDSAMYLCASSFGQGMRNEQFFGPGTRLTVL.

CDR3 loop: CASSFDRDAYEQYF. The CDR3, as DNA: TGTGCCAGCAGCTTTGACAGGGACGCCTACGAGCAGTACTTC. The chain couples TRBV7-2 to TRBJ2-7, with 7 bases aligning to TRBD1. There are 14 residues in the CDR3. The germline gives CDR1 SGHTA, CDR2 FQGNSA. Trimming took 3 bases from V and 2 from J; bases not matched to a gene: 4.

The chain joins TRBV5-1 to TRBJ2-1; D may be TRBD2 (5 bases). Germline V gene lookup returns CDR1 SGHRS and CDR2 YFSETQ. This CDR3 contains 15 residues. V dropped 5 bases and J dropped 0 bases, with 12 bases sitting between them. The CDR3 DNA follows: TGCGCCAGCAGACGACTAACGAGCTCCTACAATGAGCAGTTCTTC. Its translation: CASRRLTSSYNEQFF.

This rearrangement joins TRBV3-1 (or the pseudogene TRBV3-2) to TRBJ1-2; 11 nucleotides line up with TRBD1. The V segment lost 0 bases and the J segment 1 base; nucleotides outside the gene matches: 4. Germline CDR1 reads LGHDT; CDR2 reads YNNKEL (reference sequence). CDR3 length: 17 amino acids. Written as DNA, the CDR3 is TGTGCCAGCAGCCAAGATGGGGGACAGGGGGATAACTATGGCTACACCTTC. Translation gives CASSQDGGQGDNYGYTF.